This is a list of T cell receptor beta chains from one sample in a study of OX40 agonist ivuxolimab in advanced cancers. This table comes from immunoSEQ multiplex PCR, and its TCRdb copy is limited to in-frame clones, with some not included. The sample lists about 65,000 clones, about nine tenths seen once, with 0.3% to 0.45% in the top ten. The specimen was CD4+ or CD8+ T cells sorted from blood, collected in a trial of the OX40 agonist ivuxolimab. These receptors were obtained from an adult with an advanced solid tumor such as melanoma, head and neck, liver or kidney cancer. CDR3s include the opening cysteine and the closing phenylalanine or tryptophan.

TRBV27	TRBJ1-5	CASRPTAGAYNQPQHF
TRBV6-6	TRBJ2-3	CASSYGVTPTDTQYF
TRBV18	TRBJ2-7	CASSPQGLHEQYF
TRBV27	TRBJ2-7	CASSSRGREQYF
TRBV6-5	TRBJ2-3	CASTSRGGTDTQYF
TRBV11-2	TRBJ1-2	CASGDTSNYGYTF
TRBV5-1	TRBJ2-1	CASSLGDRAVNEQFF
TRBV19	TRBJ2-7	CASSPLAVSDEQYF
TRBV11-2	TRBJ2-3	CASSPWTGATDTQYF
TRBV19	TRBJ1-6	CASTETGENSPLHF
TRBV7-8	TRBJ2-3	CASASNRRGGDTQYF
TRBV5-1	TRBJ2-1	CASSLYGGRDEQFF
TRBV5-1	TRBJ1-2	CASSWGRGRSDYGYTF
TRBV5-4	TRBJ2-7	CASSFTGAGSYEQYF
TRBV10-2	TRBJ2-2	CASSDSTTPNTGELFF
TRBV2	TRBJ2-5	CASSEEVEETQYF
TRBV28	TRBJ1-1	CASNLGQGWGTEAFF
TRBV6-6	TRBJ1-2	CASSYGQGADYGYTF
TRBV7-8	TRBJ1-2	CASSLTPGQYNGYTF
TRBV7-2	TRBJ2-7	CASSSQTNSYEQYF
TRBV19	TRBJ2-7	CASSKGLNSYEQYF
TRBV5-4	TRBJ2-1	CASSLKQGMTNEQFF
TRBV7-2	TRBJ1-3	CASSPQGAGNTIYF
TRBV5-1	TRBJ2-7	CASSLKRGPYEQYF
TRBV4-1	TRBJ1-2	CASSWTGDGYTF
TRBV18	TRBJ2-1	CASSPDQSSYNEQFF
TRBV5-4	TRBJ1-1	CASSPKGGYTEAFF
TRBV5-6	TRBJ1-5	CASSLAGGGTNQPQHF
TRBV27	TRBJ2-3	CASSLVGLPGSTQYF
TRBV5-1	TRBJ2-3	CASSLEGGRTDTQYF
TRBV10-2	TRBJ2-3	CASRRDGVGTDTQYF
TRBV30	TRBJ1-1	CARNRDGSNTEAFF
TRBV27	TRBJ1-1	CASSLRENTEAFF
TRBV4-3	TRBJ2-1	CASSQDKGNYNEQFF
TRBV2	TRBJ1-1	CASSEEGAVTEAFF
TRBV6-5	TRBJ1-2	CASSYGGANYGYTF
TRBV29-1	TRBJ1-5	CSVIQGNQPQHF
TRBV7-6	TRBJ1-1	CASSLGQGDTEAFF
TRBV28	TRBJ2-1	CASSFYNEQFF